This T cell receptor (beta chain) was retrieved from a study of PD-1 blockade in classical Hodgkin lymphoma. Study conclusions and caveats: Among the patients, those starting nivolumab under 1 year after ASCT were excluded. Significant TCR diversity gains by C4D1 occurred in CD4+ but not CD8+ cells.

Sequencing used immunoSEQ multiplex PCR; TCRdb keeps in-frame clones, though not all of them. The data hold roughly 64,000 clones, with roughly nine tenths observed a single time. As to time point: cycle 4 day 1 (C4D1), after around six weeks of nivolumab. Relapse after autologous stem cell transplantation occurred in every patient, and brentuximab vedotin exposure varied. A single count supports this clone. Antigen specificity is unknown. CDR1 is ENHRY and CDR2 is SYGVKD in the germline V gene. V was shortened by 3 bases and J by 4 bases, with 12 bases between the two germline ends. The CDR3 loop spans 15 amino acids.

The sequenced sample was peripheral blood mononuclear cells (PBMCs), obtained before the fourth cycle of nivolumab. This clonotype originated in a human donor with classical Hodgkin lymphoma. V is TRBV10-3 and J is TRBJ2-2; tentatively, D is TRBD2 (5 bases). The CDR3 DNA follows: TGTGCCATCAGTGAACGTGGGAGCCCCACCGGGGAGCTGTTTTTT. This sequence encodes CAISERGSPTGELFF.